Below are 3 T cell receptor beta chains sequenced from a single sample in a study of spatial heterogeneity in lung cancer. Time point specified: sample taken at primary tumor resection. TCRdb re-analysed the 5' RACE reads in MiXCR, keeping a single row per CDR3 protein. The profile shows tens of thousands of distinct CDR3 sequences, approximately 6.8% of them singletons. The sequences come from PBMCs, collected at surgery. The receptor set was obtained from a female donor with early-stage non-small cell lung cancer.

The chain employs TRBV12-3 or TRBV12-4 and TRBJ2-1; D perhaps matches TRBD2 (5 bases). The CDR3 contains 17 residues. Trimming cost V 4 bases and J 3 bases, with 19 bases left between them. The CDR3 protein is CASSSPRLGKGYNEQFF. CDR3 coding DNA: TGTGCCAGCAGTTCTCCCCGTCTCGGGAAAGGCTACAATGAGCAGTTCTTC.

For this clonotype: Just one base apart from a much larger clone, this may be a read error. The rearrangement links TRBV6-1 to TRBJ2-5; 9 nucleotides line up with TRBD1. CDR3 size: 14 residues. The germline gives CDR1 MNHNS, CDR2 SASEGT. The CDR3 protein is CAISGWTGEETQYF. In DNA, the CDR3 is TGTGCCATCAGTGGGTGGACAGGGGAGGAGACCCAGTACTTC.

At least ten counts were recorded for this clonotype. This chain joins TRBV7-2 and TRBJ1-5; no definite D call. The germline gives CDR1 SGHTA, CDR2 FQGNSA. The CDR3 runs 13 residues. V was cut by 3 bases and J by 5 bases, with 8 bases left in between. For the CDR3, the DNA is TGTGCCAGCAGCTTGCAGCGCGATCAGCCCCAGCATTTT. Encoded protein: CASSLQRDQPQHF.